This is a list of T cell receptor beta chains from one sample in a study of cytomegalovirus exposure and HLA in healthy donors. TCRdb's table, derived via immunoSEQ multiplex PCR, lists solely in-frame clones and lacks some. The table records 200,000 to 250,000 clones, almost 80% of them present only once. The material sequenced was PBMCs. All receptors come from a male donor in good health and CMV-seronegative. Both conserved end residues are part of each CDR3. D genes are given only for firm matches. Only part of the rows carry a size: once, few, many, or a class if the clone is expanded.

D gene: TRBD1; J gene: TRBJ2-5; V gene: TRBV7-9; clone size: -; CDR3 protein: CASSYFAGGETQYF; CDR3 DNA: TGTGCCAGCAGTTATTTTGCAGGGGGAGAGACCCAGTACTTC
D gene: -; J gene: TRBJ2-2; V gene: TRBV29-1; clone size: -; CDR3 protein: CSSQAGGTGELFF; CDR3 DNA: TGCAGCTCGCAGGCGGGTGGGACCGGGGAGCTGTTTTTT
D gene: -; J gene: TRBJ1-1; V gene: TRBV29-1; clone size: -; CDR3 protein: CSVADTEAFF; CDR3 DNA: TGCAGCGTTGCTGACACTGAAGCTTTCTTT
D gene: TRBD1; J gene: TRBJ2-7; V gene: TRBV5-8; clone size: -; CDR3 protein: CASSLIDRAYEQYF; CDR3 DNA: TGTGCCAGCAGCTTAATTGACAGGGCGTACGAGCAGTACTTC
D gene: TRBD2; J gene: TRBJ2-1; V gene: TRBV7-6; clone size: -; CDR3 protein: CASSPGTSGEQFF; CDR3 DNA: TGTGCCAGCAGCCCAGGGACTAGCGGGGAGCAGTTCTTC
D gene: -; J gene: TRBJ2-6; V gene: TRBV28; clone size: -; CDR3 protein: CASSPSGSGANVLTF; CDR3 DNA: TGTGCCAGCAGTCCCAGTGGCTCTGGGGCCAACGTCCTGACTTTC
D gene: -; J gene: TRBJ2-1; V gene: TRBV2; clone size: -; CDR3 protein: CASFTVGGREQFF; CDR3 DNA: TGTGCCAGCTTTACCGTCGGGGGGCGCGAGCAGTTCTTC
D gene: TRBD1; J gene: TRBJ1-4; V gene: TRBV6-5; clone size: -; CDR3 protein: CASSGDRGQEKLFF; CDR3 DNA: TGTGCCAGCAGTGGCGACAGGGGGCAAGAAAAACTGTTTTTT
D gene: TRBD2; J gene: TRBJ2-2; V gene: TRBV2; clone size: once; CDR3 protein: CASSVASGSVGELFF; CDR3 DNA: TGTGCCAGCAGTGTGGCTAGCGGGAGTGTCGGGGAGCTGTTTTTT
D gene: -; J gene: TRBJ2-1; V gene: TRBV6-1; clone size: once; CDR3 protein: CASSERGTFYNEQFF; CDR3 DNA: TGTGCCAGCAGTGAAAGGGGGACCTTCTACAATGAGCAGTTCTTC
D gene: -; J gene: TRBJ2-1; V gene: TRBV9; clone size: few; CDR3 protein: CASSVLGSSYNEQFF; CDR3 DNA: TGTGCCAGCAGCGTTTTAGGGAGCTCCTACAATGAGCAGTTCTTC
D gene: -; J gene: TRBJ2-6; V gene: TRBV27; clone size: -; CDR3 protein: CASSKLQGIGGANVLTF; CDR3 DNA: TGTGCCAGCAGTAAACTACAGGGAATAGGTGGGGCCAACGTCCTGACTTTC
D gene: -; J gene: TRBJ1-1; V gene: TRBV12-5; clone size: -; CDR3 protein: CASGSTIGSEAFF; CDR3 DNA: TGTGCTAGTGGTTCCACTATTGGGTCTGAAGCTTTCTTT
D gene: TRBD1; J gene: TRBJ1-5; V gene: TRBV7-9; clone size: -; CDR3 protein: CSSSLVGTGVNQPQHF; CDR3 DNA: TGTTCCAGCAGCTTAGTAGGGACAGGAGTCAATCAGCCCCAGCATTTT
D gene: TRBD2; J gene: TRBJ2-7; V gene: TRBV6-1; clone size: -; CDR3 protein: CASSSSGGYEQYF; CDR3 DNA: TGTGCCAGCAGTAGTAGCGGGGGCTACGAGCAGTACTTC
D gene: TRBD1; J gene: TRBJ1-2; V gene: TRBV25-1; clone size: -; CDR3 protein: CASSDRTGPYGYTF; CDR3 DNA: TGTGCCAGCAGTGATCGGACAGGACCCTATGGCTACACCTTC
D gene: -; J gene: TRBJ2-1; V gene: TRBV5-1; clone size: -; CDR3 protein: CASSSPAREMFF; CDR3 DNA: TGCGCCAGCAGCTCCCCAGCGAGGGAGATGTTCTTC
D gene: -; J gene: TRBJ2-7; V gene: TRBV14; clone size: -; CDR3 protein: CASSQERSSGQYF; CDR3 DNA: TGTGCCAGCAGCCAAGAACGGTCGTCGGGGCAGTACTTC
D gene: TRBD1; J gene: TRBJ1-5; V gene: TRBV7-8; clone size: -; CDR3 protein: CASSGTGGQPQHF; CDR3 DNA: TGTGCCAGCAGCGGGACAGGGGGCCAGCCCCAGCATTTT
D gene: -; J gene: TRBJ1-1; V gene: TRBV18; clone size: few; CDR3 protein: CASSPPTATNTEAFF; CDR3 DNA: TGTGCCAGCTCACCTCCGACAGCCACTAACACTGAAGCTTTCTTT
D gene: TRBD1; J gene: TRBJ2-7; V gene: TRBV5-5; clone size: -; CDR3 protein: CASSQQGAYEQYF; CDR3 DNA: TGTGCCAGCAGCCAACAGGGGGCCTACGAGCAGTACTTC
D gene: TRBD2; J gene: TRBJ2-3; V gene: TRBV7-9; clone size: -; CDR3 protein: CASSAQLAGGPPGTDTQYF; CDR3 DNA: TGTGCCAGCAGCGCCCAACTAGCGGGAGGCCCACCCGGCACAGATACGCAGTATTTT